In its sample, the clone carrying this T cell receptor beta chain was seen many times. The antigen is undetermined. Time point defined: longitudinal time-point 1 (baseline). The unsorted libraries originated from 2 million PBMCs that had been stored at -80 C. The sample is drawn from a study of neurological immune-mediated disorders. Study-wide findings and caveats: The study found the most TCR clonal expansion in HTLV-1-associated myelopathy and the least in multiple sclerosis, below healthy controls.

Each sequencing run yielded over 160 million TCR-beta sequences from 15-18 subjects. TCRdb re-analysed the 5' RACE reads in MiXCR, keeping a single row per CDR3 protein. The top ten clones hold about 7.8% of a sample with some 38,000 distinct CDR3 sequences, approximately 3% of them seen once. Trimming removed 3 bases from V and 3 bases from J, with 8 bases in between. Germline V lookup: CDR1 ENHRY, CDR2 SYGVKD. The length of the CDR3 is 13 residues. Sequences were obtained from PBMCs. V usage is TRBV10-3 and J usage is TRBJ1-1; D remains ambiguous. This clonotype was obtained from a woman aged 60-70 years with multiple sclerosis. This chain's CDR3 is CAISDEVYTEAFF. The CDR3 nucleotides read TGTGCCATCAGTGACGAGGTCTACACTGAAGCTTTCTTT.